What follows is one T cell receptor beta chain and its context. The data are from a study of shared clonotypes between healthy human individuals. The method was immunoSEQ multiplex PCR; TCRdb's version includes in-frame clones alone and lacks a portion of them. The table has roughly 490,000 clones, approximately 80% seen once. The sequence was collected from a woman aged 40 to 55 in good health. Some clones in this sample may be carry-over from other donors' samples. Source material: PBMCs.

CDR3 in amino acids: CASSLVGQLVGEQYF. The CDR3 DNA follows: TGTGCCAGCAGCTTAGTGGGACAGCTGGTGGGAGAGCAGTACTTC. V and J are TRBV7-2 and TRBJ2-7; 7 positions match TRBD1. The V segment lost 1 base and the J segment 7 bases; nucleotides outside the gene matches: 10. Germline CDR1 is SGHTA and CDR2 is FQGNSA. The CDR3 is 15 amino acids.